This T cell receptor beta chain comes out of a study of shared clonotypes between healthy human individuals (dated by TCRdb to about 2020). The study in broad terms: Three men and two women, aged 18 to 49 years, made up the cohort. To increase sequencing depth and limit assay-specific biases, TCR repertoire library preparation and sequencing were carried out by different laboratories using diverse techniques. Each donor's leukapheresis produced roughly between roughly 0.85 and 10 billion PBMCs. For each donor, CD4 naive and CD4 memory were each run on three plates, CD8 naive on two plates, and CD8 memory on one plate. To estimate repertoire size and how much clonotype sharing occurs between individuals, the study deeply sequenced the blood TCR repertoires of roughly 5 healthy adults.

TCR CDR3 regions were amplified from genomic DNA by multiplex PCR using the deep immunoSEQ assay. For each cell subset, the extracted genomic DNA was distributed evenly across all wells of several immunoSEQ 96-well plates, and each plate served as one replicate. For sorted subsets, each replicate PCR was loaded with about 200 ng genomic DNA, equivalent to approximately 33,000 T cell genomes. Purified libraries were measured with a Qubit 3.0 fluorometer, size-checked on a Bioanalyzer 2100, and measured again with the KAPA Library Quantification kit. A separate single-read 150-cycle Illumina NextSeq 550 flow cell was used to sequence each immunoSEQ 96-well plate. As for the original processing: Because the immunoSEQ output included only junctional sequences and no quality scores, the filtering could not be the same as the filtering used for full-length reads. Sequences were annotated with PyIR, a Python wrapper for IgBLAST v1.9, and V/J genes and CDR3 were assigned using IMGT germline references. Reads with weak V/J assignments (E-value above 1e-6), missing CDR3, stop codons, out-of-frame junctions, or ambiguous translated residues were removed. V3J clonotypes were defined as sequences sharing an identical inferred V gene, J gene, and CDR3 amino acid sequence. The percentage overlap between two repertoires was calculated by dividing the number of shared unique clonotypes by the size of the smaller repertoire. RTK rarefaction, the Chao1 estimator, and Recon v2.1 estimates of unobserved clonotypes were used to assess repertoire richness. OLGA was used to compute generation probabilities for all TCRbeta clonotypes that the gDNA method yielded from a handful of donors. TCRdb carries this immuneACCESS record with in-frame sequences only. Its versions omit some clonotypes, under half of them owing to an unresolved V gene in the studies checked, with the rest unexplained. V and J calls and clone size come straight from that table; D and trimming were deduced from the DNA. This sample gives some 980,000 clones in total; 60% to 85% of them show up just once. Together, the top ten hold approximately 1.5% of the sample.

The donors were healthy, HIV-negative adults who had no recently reported acute infections or vaccinations. Every donor was a Caucasian adult living in Nashville, Tennessee, USA. CD4+ T cells were enriched through magnetic negative selection, after which naive cells were positively selected on CD45RA and the remaining negative fraction served as the memory subset. Blood was collected by leukapheresis, and PBMCs were isolated by Ficoll-Histopaque density gradient centrifugation and then cryopreserved in liquid nitrogen vapor phase. Analytical flow cytometry was used to check the purity and quantity of every magnetically sorted T cell population. Genomic DNA was isolated from every sorted fraction and measured by UV absorbance on a Nanodrop 2000c. Points on this clone: This clone's antigen is unknown. Qualities for individual bases were not recorded, and no much larger clone is one base off.

What the study reported, not specific to this receptor: When a few donors were compared, the shared fraction of clonotypes was around 4.6% for naive CD4, 3.5% to 4% for naive CD8, more than 2% for memory CD4, and less than 0.45% for memory CD8. Pairwise subsampling led to the expectation that sequencing depth would affect the degree of clonotype sharing among donors. The genetic and exposure-history diversity represented was limited by the small number of donors. Naive subsets generally had larger estimated clonotype richness than memory subsets. Even with the large sequencing depth, rarefaction of the sorted-subset datasets indicated that sequencing was incomplete. Clonotypes shared by all four sorted-subset donors showed higher generation probabilities than non-shared clonotypes. Sampling was limited to blood, and TCR repertoires in tissue likely differ from TCR repertoires in blood.

Looking up the germline V gene (reference sequence) yields CDR1 MNHEY and CDR2 SMNVEV. V lost 6 bases and J lost 6 bases, and the count of bases not matched to a germline gene is 9. From the cysteine up to the phenylalanine, the CDR3 has a length of 15 residues. The kept DNA is CDR3 alone, 45 bases in frame from the first base. The source is a man in his late teens or twenties in good health. The chain was built from TRBV27 and TRBJ2-2; TRBD2 matches 8 bases in the middle. The source material was memory CD4+ T cells sorted from blood. Reading the label with the study, this specimen's cell subset or site is: CD45RA-negative fraction. The bases read TGTGCCAGCAGCCGAGCGGGAGATCTACCCGGGGAGCTGTTTTTT. It translates to CASSRAGDLPGELFF.